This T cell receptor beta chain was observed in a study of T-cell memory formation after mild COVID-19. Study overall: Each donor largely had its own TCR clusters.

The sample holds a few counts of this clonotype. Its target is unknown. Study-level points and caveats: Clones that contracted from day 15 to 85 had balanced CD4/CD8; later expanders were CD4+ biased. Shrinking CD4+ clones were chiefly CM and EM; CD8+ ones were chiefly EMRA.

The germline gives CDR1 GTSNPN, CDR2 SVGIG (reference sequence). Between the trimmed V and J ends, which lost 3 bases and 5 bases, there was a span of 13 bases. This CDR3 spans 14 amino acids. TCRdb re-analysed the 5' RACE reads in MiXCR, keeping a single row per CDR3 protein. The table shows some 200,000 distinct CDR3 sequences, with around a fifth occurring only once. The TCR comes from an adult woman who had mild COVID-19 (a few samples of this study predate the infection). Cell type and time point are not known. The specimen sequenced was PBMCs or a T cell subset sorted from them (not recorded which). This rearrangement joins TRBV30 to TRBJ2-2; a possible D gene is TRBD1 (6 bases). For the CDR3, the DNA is TGTGCCTGGAGCTTGGGGGCTGGTACCGGGGAGCTGTTTTTT. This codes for CAWSLGAGTGELFF.